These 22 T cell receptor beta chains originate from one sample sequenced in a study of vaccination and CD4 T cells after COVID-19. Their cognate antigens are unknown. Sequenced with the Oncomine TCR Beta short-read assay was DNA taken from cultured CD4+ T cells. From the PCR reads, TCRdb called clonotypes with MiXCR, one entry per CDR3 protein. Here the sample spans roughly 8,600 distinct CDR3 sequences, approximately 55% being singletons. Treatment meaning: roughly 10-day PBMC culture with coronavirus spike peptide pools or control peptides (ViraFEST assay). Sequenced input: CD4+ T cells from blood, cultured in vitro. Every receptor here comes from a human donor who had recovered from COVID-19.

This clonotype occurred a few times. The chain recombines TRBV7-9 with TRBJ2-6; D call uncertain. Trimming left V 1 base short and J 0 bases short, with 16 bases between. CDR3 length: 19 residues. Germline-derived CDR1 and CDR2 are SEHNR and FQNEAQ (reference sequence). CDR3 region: CASSLDLPRSFSGANVLTF. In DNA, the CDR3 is TGTGCCAGCAGCTTAGACCTCCCCCGCAGCTTCTCTGGGGCCAACGTCCTGACTTTC.

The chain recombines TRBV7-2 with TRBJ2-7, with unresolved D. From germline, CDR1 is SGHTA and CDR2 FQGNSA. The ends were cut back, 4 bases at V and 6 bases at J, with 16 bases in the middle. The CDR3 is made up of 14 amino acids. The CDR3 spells CASSSTPLNGEQYF. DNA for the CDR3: TGTGCCAGCAGCTCAACCCCCCTTAACGGCGAGCAGTACTTC.

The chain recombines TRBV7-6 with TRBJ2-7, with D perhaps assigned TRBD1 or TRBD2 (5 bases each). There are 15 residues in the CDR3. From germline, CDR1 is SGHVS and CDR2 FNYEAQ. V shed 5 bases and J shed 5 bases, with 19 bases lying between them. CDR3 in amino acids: CASSPRWGFGDEQYF. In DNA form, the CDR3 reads TGTGCCAGCAGCCCTCGTTGGGGGTTTGGAGACGAGCAGTACTTC.

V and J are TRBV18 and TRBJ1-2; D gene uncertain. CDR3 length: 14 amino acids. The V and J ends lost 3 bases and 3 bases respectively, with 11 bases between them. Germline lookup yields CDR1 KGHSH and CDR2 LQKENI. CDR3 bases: TGTGCCAGCTCACCTAGGGCCCGATACTATGGCTACACCTTC. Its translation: CASSPRARYYGYTF.

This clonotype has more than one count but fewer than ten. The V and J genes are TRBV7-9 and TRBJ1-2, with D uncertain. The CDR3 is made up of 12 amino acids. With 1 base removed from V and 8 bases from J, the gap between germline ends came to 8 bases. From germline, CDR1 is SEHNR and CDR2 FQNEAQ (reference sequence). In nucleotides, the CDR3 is TGTGCCAGCAGCTTAGACGCCAGCGGCTACACCTTC. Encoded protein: CASSLDASGYTF. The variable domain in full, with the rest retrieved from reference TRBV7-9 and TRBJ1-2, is DTGVSQNPRHKITKRGQNVTFRCDPISEHNRLYWYRQTLGQGPEFLTYFQNEAQLEKSRLLSDRFSAERPKGSFSTLEIQRTEQGDSAMYLCASSLDASGYTFGSGTRLTVV.

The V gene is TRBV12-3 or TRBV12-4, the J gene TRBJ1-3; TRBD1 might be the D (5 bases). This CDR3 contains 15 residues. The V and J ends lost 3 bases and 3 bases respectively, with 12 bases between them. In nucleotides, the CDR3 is TGTGCCAGCAGTTTGGGGGGTTTAGGTGGAAACACCATATATTTT. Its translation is CASSLGGLGGNTIYF.

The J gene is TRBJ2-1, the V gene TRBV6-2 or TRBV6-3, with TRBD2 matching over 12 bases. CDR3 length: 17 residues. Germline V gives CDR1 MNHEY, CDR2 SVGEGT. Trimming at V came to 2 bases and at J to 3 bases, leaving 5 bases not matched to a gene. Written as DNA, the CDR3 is TGTGCCAGCAGTTACGAGGCTAGCGGGGGGGTCTACAATGAGCAGTTCTTC. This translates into CASSYEASGGVYNEQFF.

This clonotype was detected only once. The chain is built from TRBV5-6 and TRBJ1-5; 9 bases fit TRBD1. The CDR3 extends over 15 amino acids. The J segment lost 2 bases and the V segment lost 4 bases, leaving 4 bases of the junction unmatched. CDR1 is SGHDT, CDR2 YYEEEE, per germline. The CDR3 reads CASSQGQGGNQPQHF. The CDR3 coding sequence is TGTGCCAGCAGCCAGGGACAGGGAGGCAATCAGCCCCAGCATTTT.

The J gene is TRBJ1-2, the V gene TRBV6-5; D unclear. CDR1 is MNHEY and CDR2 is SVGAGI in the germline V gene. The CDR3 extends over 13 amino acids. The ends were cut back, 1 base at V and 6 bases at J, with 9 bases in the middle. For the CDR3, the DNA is TGTGCCAGCAGTTACTTAGGTGGAGATGGCTACACCTTC. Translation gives CASSYLGGDGYTF.

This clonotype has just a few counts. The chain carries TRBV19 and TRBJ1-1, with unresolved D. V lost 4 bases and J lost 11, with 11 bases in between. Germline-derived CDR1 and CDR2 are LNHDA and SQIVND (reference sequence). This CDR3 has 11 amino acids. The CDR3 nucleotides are TGTGCCAGTAGTAGAGGGAATCGGGCTTTCTTT. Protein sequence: CASSRGNRAFF.

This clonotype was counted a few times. CDR3 protein: CATQRTGLQPQHF. CDR3 DNA sequence: TGTGCCACCCAAAGGACAGGGCTTCAGCCCCAGCATTTT. The chain combines TRBV6-1 with TRBJ1-5; TRBD1 aligns across 8 bases. The CDR3 is 13 amino acids. Per the germline V gene, CDR1 is MNHNS and CDR2 is SASEGT. The J segment lost 6 bases and the V segment lost 10 bases, leaving 8 bases of the junction unmatched.

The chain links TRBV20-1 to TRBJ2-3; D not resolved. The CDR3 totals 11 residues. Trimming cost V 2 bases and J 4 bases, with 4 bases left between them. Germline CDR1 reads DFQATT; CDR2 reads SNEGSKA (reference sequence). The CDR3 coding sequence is TGCAGTGCTAGATTGGCAGATACGCAGTATTTT. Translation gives CSARLADTQYF.

The CDR3 DNA reads TGCGCCAGCAGCCATGCCAGGACAGGGGGCACTGAAGCTTTCTTT. Residues: CASSHARTGGTEAFF. The gene calls are TRBV4-1 and TRBJ1-1, with TRBD1 identical over 10 bases. Per germline, CDR1 MGHRA and CDR2 YSYEKL. The CDR3 length is 15 residues. Losses at the gene ends were 3 bases for V and 4 bases for J; bases not matched to a gene: 5.

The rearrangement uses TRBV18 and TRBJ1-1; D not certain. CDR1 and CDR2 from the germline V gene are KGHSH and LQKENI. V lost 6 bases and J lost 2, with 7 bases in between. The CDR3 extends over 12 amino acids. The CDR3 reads CASSQINTEAFF. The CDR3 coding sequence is TGTGCCAGCTCCCAAATCAACACTGAAGCTTTCTTT.

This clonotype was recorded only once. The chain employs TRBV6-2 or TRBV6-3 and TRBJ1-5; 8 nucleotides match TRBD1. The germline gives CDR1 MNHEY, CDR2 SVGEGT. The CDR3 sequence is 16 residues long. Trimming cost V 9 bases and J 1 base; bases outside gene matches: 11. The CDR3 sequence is CASLRDRLTSNQPQHF. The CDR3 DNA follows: TGTGCCAGTCTTAGGGACAGGCTCACGAGCAATCAGCCCCAGCATTTT.

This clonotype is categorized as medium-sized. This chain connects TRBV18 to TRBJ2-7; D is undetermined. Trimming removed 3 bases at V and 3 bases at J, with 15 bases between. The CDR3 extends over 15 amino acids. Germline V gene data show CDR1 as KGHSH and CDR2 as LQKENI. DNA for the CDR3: TGTGCCAGCTCACCCGCCCCTGGTTTACGCTACGAGCAGTACTTC. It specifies CASSPAPGLRYEQYF.

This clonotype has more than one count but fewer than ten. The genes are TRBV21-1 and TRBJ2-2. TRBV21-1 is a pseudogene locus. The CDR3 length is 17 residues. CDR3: CASSETPARTNTGELFF. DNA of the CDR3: TGTGCCAGCAGCGAAACACCGGCCAGAACTAACACCGGGGAGCTGTTTTTT.

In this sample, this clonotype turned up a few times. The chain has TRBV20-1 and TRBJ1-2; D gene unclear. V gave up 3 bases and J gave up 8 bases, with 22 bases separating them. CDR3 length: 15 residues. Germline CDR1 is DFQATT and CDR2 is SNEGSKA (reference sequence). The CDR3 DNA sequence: TGCAGTGCTAGGACGAGACGTACGCCGCCGGGCGGCTACACCTTC. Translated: CSARTRRTPPGGYTF.

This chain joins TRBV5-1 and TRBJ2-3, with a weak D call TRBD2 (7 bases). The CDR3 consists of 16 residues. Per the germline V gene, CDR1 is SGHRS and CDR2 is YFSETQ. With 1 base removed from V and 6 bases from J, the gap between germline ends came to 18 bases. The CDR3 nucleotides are TGCGCCAGCAGCTTGATTCTACGGGGGGCCGTCGATACGCAGTATTTT. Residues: CASSLILRGAVDTQYF.

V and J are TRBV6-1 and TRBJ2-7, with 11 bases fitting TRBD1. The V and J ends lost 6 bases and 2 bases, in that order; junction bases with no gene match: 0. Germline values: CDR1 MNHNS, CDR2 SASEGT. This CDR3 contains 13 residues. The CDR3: CASRGQGAYEQYF. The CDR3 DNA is TGTGCCAGCAGGGGACAGGGGGCCTACGAGCAGTACTTC.

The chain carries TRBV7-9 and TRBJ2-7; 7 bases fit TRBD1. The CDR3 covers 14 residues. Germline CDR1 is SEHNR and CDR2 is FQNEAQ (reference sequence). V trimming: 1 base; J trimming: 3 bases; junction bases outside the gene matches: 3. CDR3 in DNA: TGTGCCAGCAGCTTAGACAGGGGAGTCTACGAGCAGTACTTC. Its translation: CASSLDRGVYEQYF.

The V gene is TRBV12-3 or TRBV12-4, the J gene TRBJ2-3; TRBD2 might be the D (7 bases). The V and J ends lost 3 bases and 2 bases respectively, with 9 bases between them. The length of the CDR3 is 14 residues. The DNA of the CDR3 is TGTGCCAGCAGTTTTCGGGGGGCCACAGATACGCAGTATTTT. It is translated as CASSFRGATDTQYF.